The clone carrying this T cell receptor beta chain appeared a few times. The target antigen is unknown. This entry comes from a study of T cell repertoires in cytomegalovirus infection. About the study: The public TCR beta signatures pointed to both CMV infection and matching HLA type.

Study-wide points: Cumulated frequencies of public TCR beta families served to identify carriers of CMV plus the relevant HLA. Dominating the ex vivo response were TCR beta clonotypes that were CMV-specific and HLA-C-restricted.

TCRdb re-called the reads with MiXCR, one entry per CDR3 protein. The top ten hold around 2.8% of the sample, which has more than 650,000 distinct CDR3 sequences, 35% seen once. CDR1 is MDHEN and CDR2 is SYDVKM in the germline V gene. The V gene end was trimmed by 5 bases and the J gene end by 15 bases; junction bases not matched to a gene: 10. The CDR3 runs to 12 residues. Input material: PBMCs. The TCR sequence derives from a human donor in good health (CMV status not recorded). Some clones in this sample may be carry-over from other donors' samples. V and J are TRBV28 and TRBJ2-1; 7 nucleotides agree with TRBD2. CDR3 amino acids: CASSLREASTFF. Written as DNA, the CDR3 is TGTGCCAGCAGTCTCCGGGAGGCAAGCACGTTCTTC.